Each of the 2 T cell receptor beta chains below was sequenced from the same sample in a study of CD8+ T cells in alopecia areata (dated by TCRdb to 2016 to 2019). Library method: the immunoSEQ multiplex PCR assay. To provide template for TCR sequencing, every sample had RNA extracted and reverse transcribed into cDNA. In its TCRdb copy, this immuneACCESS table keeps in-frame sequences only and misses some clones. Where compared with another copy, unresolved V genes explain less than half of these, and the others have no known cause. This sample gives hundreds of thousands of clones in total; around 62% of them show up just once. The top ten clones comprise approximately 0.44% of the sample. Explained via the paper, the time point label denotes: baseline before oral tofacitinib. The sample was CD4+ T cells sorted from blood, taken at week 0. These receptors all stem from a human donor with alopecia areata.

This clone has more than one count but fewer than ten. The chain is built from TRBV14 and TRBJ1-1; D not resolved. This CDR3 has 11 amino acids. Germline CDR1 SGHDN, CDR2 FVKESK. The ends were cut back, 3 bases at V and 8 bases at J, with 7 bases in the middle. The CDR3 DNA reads TGTGCCAGCAGCCAGGCCGCCGAAGCTTTCTTT. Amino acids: CASSQAAEAFF.

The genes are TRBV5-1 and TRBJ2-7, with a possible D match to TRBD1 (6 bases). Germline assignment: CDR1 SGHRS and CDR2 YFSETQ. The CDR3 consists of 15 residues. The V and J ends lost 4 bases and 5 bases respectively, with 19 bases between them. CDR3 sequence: CASSGVVQGPHEQYF. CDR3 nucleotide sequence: TGCGCCAGCAGCGGGGTGGTGCAGGGGCCCCACGAGCAGTACTTC.